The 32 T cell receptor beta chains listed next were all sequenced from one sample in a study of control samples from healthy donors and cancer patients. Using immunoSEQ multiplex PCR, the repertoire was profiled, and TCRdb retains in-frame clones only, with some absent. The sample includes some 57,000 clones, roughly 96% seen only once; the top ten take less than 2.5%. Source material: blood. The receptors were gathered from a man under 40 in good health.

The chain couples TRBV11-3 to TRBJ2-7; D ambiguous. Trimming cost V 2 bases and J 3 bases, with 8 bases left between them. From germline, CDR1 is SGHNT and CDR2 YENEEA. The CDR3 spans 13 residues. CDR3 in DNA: TGTGCCAGCAGCTTATCCCTGGGCTACGAGCAGTACTTC. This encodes CASSLSLGYEQYF.

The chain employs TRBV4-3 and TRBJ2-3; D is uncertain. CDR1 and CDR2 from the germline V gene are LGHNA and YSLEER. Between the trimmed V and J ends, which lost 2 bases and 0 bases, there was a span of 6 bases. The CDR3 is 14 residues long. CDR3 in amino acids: CASSQTASTDTQYF. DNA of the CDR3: TGCGCCAGCAGCCAAACAGCTAGCACAGATACGCAGTATTTT.

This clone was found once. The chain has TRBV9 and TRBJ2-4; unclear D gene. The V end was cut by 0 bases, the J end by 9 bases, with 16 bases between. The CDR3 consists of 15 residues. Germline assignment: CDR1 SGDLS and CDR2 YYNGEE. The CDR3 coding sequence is TGTGCCAGCAGCGTAGCGGACGGCCTGCAATCCATTCAGTACTTC. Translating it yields CASSVADGLQSIQYF.

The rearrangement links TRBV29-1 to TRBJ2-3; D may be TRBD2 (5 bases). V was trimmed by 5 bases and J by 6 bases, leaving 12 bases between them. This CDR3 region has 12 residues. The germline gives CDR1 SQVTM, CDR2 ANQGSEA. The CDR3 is CSVKIARDTQYF. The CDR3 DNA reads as TGCAGCGTTAAAATAGCGAGGGATACGCAGTATTTT.

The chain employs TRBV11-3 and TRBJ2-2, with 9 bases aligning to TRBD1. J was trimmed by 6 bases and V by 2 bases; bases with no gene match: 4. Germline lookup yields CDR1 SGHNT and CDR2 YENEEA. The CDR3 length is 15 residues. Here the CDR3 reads CASSLTGGGPGELFF. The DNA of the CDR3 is TGTGCCAGCAGCTTAACAGGGGGCGGTCCCGGGGAGCTGTTTTTT.

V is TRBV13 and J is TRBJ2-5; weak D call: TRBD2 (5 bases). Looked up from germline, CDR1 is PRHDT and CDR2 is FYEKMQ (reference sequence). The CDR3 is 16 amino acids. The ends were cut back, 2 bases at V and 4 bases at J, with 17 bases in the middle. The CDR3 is CASSLYVGGSRETQYF. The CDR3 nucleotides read TGTGCCAGCAGCTTATATGTCGGAGGTTCTCGAGAGACCCAGTACTTC.

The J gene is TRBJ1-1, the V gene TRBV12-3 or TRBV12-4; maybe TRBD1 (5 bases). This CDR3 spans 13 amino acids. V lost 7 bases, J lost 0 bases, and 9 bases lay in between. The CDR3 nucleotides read TGTGCCAGCATAGTGACAGTGAACACTGAAGCTTTCTTT. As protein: CASIVTVNTEAFF.

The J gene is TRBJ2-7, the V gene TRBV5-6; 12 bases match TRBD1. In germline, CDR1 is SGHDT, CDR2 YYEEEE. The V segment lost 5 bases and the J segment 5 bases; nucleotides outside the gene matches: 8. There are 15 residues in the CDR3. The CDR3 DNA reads TGTGCCAGCAGTCCCTTGGGACAGGGGGCGGACGAGCAGTACTTC. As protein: CASSPLGQGADEQYF.

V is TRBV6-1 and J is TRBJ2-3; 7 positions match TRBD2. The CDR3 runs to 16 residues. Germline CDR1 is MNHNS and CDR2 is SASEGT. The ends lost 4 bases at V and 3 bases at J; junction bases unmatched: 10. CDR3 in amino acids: CASSGEGGLVTDTQYF. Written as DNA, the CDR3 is TGTGCCAGCAGTGGGGAGGGAGGGCTAGTTACAGATACGCAGTATTTT.

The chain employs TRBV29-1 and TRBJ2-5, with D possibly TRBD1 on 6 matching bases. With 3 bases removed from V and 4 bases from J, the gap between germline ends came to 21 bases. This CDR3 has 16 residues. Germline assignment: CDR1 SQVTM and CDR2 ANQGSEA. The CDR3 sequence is CSVDLGQLSWGETQYF. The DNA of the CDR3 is TGCAGCGTTGATTTGGGACAACTCAGTTGGGGAGAGACCCAGTACTTC.

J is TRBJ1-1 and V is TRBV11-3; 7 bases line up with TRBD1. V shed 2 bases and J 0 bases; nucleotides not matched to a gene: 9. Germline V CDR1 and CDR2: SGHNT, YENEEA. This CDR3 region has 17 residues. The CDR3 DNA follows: TGTGCCAGCAGCTTAATCCCGACAGGGACCGTGAACACTGAAGCTTTCTTT. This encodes CASSLIPTGTVNTEAFF.

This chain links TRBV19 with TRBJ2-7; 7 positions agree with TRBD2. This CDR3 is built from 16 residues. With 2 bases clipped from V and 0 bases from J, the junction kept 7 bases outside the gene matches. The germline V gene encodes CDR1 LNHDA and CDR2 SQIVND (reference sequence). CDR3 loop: CASSISPGGGSYEQYF. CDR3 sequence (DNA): TGTGCCAGTAGTATATCCCCTGGGGGGGGCTCCTACGAGCAGTACTTC.

The CDR3 is CASSLISTSGPYEQYF. As DNA, the CDR3 is TGTGCCAGCAGCTTAATTTCGACTAGCGGACCCTACGAGCAGTACTTC. The V and J genes are TRBV7-3 and TRBJ2-7; 9 bases are shared with TRBD2. CDR1 SGHTA and CDR2 FQGTGA come from the germline V gene. This CDR3 has 16 residues. V was clipped by 1 base and J by 2 bases; unmatched bases: 6.

The CDR3, as DNA: TGTGCCAGCAGCCCCGACAGGAACTATGGCTACACCTTC. It encodes CASSPDRNYGYTF. The rearrangement uses TRBV7-2 and TRBJ1-2; D may be TRBD1 (6 bases). CDR1 is SGHTA and CDR2 is FQGNSA in the germline V gene. Trimming pared 5 bases from V and 2 bases from J, leaving 9 bases between. The CDR3 length is 13 residues.

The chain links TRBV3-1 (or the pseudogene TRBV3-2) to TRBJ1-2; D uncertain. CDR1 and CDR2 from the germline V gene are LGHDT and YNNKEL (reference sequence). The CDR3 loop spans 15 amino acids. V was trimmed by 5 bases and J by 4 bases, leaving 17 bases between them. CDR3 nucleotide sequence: TGTGCCAGCAGCGATAATGGGATACGCTCCTATGGCTACACCTTC. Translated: CASSDNGIRSYGYTF.

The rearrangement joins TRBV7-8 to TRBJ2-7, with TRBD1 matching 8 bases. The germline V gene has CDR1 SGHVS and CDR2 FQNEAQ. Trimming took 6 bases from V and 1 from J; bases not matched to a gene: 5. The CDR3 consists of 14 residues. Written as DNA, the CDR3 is TGTGCCAGCAGTCCTTACAGGGGGTCCTACGAGCAGTACTTC. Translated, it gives CASSPYRGSYEQYF.

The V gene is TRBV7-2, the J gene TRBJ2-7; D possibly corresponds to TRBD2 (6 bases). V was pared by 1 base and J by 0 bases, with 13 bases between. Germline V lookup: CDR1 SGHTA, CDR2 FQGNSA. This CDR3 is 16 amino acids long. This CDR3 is CASSLVGGRSSYEQYF. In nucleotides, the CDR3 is TGTGCCAGCAGCTTAGTGGGGGGACGCAGCTCCTACGAGCAGTACTTC.

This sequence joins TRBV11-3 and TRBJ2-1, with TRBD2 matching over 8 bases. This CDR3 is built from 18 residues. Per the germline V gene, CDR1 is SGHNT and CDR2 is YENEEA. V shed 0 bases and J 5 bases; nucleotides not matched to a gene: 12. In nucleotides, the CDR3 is TGTGCCAGCAGCTTAGATCGGTGGGGAACTAGCGGTGACAATGAGCAGTTCTTC. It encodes CASSLDRWGTSGDNEQFF.

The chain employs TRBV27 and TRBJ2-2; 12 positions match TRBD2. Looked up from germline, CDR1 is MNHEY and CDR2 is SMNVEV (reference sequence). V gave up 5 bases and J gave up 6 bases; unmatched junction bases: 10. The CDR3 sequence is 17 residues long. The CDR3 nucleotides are TGTGCCAGCAGTATTATAGTACCTAGCGGGGGGGCCGGGGAGCTGTTTTTT. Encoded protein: CASSIIVPSGGAGELFF.

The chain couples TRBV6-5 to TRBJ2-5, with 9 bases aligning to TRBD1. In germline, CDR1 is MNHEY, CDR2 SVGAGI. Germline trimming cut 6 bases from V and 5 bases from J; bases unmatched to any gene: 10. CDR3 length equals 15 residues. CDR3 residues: CASRRTGGWDETQYF. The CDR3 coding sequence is TGTGCCAGCAGACGCACAGGGGGCTGGGATGAGACCCAGTACTTC.

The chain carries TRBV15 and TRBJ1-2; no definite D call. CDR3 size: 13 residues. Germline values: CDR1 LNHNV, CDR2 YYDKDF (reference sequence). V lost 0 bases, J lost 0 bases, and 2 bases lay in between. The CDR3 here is CATSREANYGYTF. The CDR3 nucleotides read TGTGCCACCAGCAGAGAGGCTAACTATGGCTACACCTTC. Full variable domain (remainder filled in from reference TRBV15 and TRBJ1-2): DAMVIQNPRYQVTQFGKPVTLSCSQTLNHNVMYWYQQKSSQAPKLLFHYYDKDFNNEADTPDNFQSRRPNTSFCFLDIRSPGLGDTAMYLCATSREANYGYTFGSGTRLTVV.

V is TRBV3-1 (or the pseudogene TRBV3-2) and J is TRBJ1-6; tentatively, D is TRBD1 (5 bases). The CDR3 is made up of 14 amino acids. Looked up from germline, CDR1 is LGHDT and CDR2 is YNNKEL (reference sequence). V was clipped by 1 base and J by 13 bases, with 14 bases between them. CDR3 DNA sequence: TGTGCCAGCAGCCAAGGGACGGCGCGGGGGCCCCTCCACTTT. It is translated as CASSQGTARGPLHF.

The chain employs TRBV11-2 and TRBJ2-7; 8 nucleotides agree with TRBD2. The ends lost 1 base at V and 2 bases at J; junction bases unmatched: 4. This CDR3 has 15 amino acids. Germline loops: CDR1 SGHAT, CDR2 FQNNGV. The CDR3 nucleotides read TGTGCCAGCAGCTTAGCTCGGGGGGGGACCTACGAGCAGTACTTC. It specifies CASSLARGGTYEQYF. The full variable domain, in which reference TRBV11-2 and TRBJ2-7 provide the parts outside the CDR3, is EAGVAQSPRYKIIEKRQSVAFWCNPISGHATLYWYQQILGQGPKLLIQFQNNGVVDDSQLPKDRFSAERLKGVDSTLKIQPAKLEDSAVYLCASSLARGGTYEQYFGPGTRLTVT.

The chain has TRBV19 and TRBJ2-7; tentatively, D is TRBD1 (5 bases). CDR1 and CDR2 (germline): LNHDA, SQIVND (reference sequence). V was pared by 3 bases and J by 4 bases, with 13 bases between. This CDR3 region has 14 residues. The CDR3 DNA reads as TGTGCCAGTAGTATCAGGGCGACCTCATACGAGCAGTACTTC. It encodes CASSIRATSYEQYF.

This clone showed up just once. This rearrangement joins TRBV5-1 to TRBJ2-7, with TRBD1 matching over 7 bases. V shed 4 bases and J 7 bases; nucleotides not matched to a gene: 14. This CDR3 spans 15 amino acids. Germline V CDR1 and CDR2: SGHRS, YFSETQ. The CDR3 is CASSQTDRAIGEQYF. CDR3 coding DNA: TGCGCCAGCAGCCAAACTGACAGGGCCATTGGGGAGCAGTACTTC.

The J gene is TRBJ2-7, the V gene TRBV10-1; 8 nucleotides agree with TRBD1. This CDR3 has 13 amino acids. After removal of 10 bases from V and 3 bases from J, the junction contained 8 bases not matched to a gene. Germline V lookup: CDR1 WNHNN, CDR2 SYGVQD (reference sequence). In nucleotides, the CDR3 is TGCGCCACCACGAGAGGACAGGGCTACGAGCAGTACTTC. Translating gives CATTRGQGYEQYF.

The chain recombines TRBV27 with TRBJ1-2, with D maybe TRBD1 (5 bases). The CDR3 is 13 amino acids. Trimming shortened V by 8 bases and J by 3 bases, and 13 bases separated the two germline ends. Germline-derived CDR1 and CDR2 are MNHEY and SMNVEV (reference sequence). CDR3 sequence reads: CASRRGEDYGYTF. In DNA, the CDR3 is TGTGCCAGCCGGCGGGGGGAAGACTATGGCTACACCTTC.

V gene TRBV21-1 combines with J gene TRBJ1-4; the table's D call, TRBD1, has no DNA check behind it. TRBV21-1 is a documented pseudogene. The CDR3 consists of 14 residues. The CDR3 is CASKSGTGHEKLFF. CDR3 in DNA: TGTGCCAGCAAATCCGGGACAGGTCATGAAAAACTGTTTTTT.

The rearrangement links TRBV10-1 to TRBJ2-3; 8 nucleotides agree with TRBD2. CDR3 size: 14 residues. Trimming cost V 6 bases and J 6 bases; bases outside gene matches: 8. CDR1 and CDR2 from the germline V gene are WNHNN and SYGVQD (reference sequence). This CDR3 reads CASRGAGDADTQYF. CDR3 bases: TGCGCCAGCAGGGGAGCGGGAGATGCTGATACGCAGTATTTT.

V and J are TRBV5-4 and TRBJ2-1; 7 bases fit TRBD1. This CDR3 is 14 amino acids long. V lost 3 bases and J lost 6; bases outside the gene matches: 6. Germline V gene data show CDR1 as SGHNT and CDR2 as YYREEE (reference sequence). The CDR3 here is CASSSQGYSNEQFF. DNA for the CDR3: TGTGCCAGCAGCTCACAGGGGTATAGCAATGAGCAGTTCTTC.

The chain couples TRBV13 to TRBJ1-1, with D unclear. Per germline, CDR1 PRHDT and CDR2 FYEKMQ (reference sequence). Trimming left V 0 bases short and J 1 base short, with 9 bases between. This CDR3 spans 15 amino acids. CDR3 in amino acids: CASSLGVAENTEAFF. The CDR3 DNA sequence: TGTGCCAGCAGCTTAGGAGTGGCCGAGAACACTGAAGCTTTCTTT.

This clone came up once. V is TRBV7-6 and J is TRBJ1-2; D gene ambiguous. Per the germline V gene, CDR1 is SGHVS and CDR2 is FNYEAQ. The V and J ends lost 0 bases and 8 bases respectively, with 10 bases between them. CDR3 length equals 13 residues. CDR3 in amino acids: CASSLALLKGYTF. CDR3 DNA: TGTGCCAGCAGCTTAGCGCTGCTAAAGGGCTACACCTTC. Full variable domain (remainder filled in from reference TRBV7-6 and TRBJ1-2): GAGVSQSPRYKVTKRGQDVALRCDPISGHVSLYWYRQALGQGPEFLTYFNYEAQQDKSGLPNDRFSAERPEGSISTLTIQRTEQRDSAMYRCASSLALLKGYTFGSGTRLTVV.